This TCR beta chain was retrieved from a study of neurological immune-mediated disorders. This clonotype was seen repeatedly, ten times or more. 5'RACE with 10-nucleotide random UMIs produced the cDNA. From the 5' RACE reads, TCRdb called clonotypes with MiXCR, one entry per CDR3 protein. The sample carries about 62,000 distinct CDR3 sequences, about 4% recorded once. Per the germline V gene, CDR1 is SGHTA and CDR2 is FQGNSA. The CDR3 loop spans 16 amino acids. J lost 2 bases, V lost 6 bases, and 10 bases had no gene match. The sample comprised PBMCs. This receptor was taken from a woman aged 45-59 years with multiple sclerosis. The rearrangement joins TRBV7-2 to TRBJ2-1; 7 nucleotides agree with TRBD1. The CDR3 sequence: CASRSQGWPTYNEQFF. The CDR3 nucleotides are TGTGCCAGCAGGTCACAGGGGTGGCCGACCTACAATGAGCAGTTCTTC.